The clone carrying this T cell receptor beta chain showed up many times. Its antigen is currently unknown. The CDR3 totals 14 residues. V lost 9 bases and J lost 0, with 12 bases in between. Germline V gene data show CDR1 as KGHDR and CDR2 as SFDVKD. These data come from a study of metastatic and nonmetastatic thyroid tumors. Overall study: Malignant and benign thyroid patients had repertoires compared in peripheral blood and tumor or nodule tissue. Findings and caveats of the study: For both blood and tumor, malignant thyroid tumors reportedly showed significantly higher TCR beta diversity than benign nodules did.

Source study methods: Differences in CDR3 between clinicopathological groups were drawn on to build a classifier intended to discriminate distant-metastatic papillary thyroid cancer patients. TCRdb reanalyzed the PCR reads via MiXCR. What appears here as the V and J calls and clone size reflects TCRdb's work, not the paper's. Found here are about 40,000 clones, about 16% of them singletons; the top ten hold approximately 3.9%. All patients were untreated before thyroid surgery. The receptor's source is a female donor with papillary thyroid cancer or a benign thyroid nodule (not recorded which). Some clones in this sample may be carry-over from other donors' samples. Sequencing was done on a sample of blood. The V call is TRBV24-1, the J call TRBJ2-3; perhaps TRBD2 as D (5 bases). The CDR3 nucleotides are TGTGCCACCGGAGGAGAAATTAGCACAGATACGCAGTATTTT. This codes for CATGGEISTDTQYF.